The 31 T cell receptor beta chains reported below all come from one sample, sequenced in a study of cytomegalovirus exposure and HLA in healthy donors. Profiling relied on immunoSEQ multiplex PCR, and the TCRdb table lists in-frame clones only, not all of them. The sample holds under 75,000 clones, about 97% seen once. The specimen sequenced was PBMCs. These receptors were obtained from a woman aged 18-29 years in good health and CMV-seropositive.

The V gene is TRBV4-2, the J gene TRBJ2-2, with TRBD2 identical over 10 bases. CDR3 length: 16 amino acids. Unmatched junction bases numbered 6, after V lost 0 bases and J lost 8 bases. Germline CDR1 LGHNA, CDR2 YNFKEQ. CDR3 coding DNA: TGTGCCAGCAGCCAAGAGGAGGCTAGCGGGAGTGGGGAGCTGTTTTTT. It specifies CASSQEEASGSGELFF.

The genes are TRBV5-4 and TRBJ1-2; D is unclear. Trimming took 0 bases from V and 4 from J, leaving 13 bases between them. Germline V CDR1 and CDR2: SGHNT, YYREEE (reference sequence). The CDR3 length is 15 residues. This CDR3 reads CASSLAGMVIYGYTF. CDR3 DNA: TGTGCCAGCAGCTTGGCGGGGATGGTTATCTATGGCTACACCTTC.

The CDR3: CASSQTSGRASEQFF. The CDR3, as DNA: TGTGCCAGCAGCCAAACTAGCGGGAGGGCCAGTGAGCAGTTCTTC. J is TRBJ2-1 and V is TRBV7-2, with 13 bases aligning to TRBD2. The CDR3 has 15 amino acids. Germline V CDR1 and CDR2: SGHTA, FQGNSA. Trimming removed 5 bases from V and 9 bases from J; junction bases left unmatched: 7.

J is TRBJ2-7 and V is TRBV5-5; D is undetermined. Germline V gives CDR1 SGHKS, CDR2 YYEKEE (reference sequence). This CDR3 region has 11 residues. V was shortened by 4 bases and J by 1 base, with 3 bases between the two germline ends. Here the CDR3 DNA reads TGTGCCAGCAGCCAATCCTACGAGCAGTACTTC. Encoded protein: CASSQSYEQYF.

The chain is built from TRBV28 and TRBJ1-2; 10 positions agree with TRBD1. Germline-derived CDR1 and CDR2 are MDHEN and SYDVKM. V lost 5 bases, J lost 8 bases, and 11 bases stayed unmatched. The CDR3 contains 15 residues. CDR3 region: CASSNFLTGGEGYTF. In DNA form, the CDR3 reads TGTGCCAGCAGTAACTTCTTGACAGGGGGCGAAGGCTACACCTTC.

The chain recombines TRBV15 with TRBJ2-5, with D possibly being TRBD1 (5 bases). The germline V and J ends were trimmed by 5 bases and 5 bases, with 15 bases remaining between them. CDR1 LNHNV and CDR2 YYDKDF come from the germline V gene (reference sequence). There are 14 residues in the CDR3. Here the CDR3 DNA reads TGTGCCACCAGCCCTGACCCCAGGGTGGAGACCCAGTACTTC. It is translated as CATSPDPRVETQYF.

This clone was observed a single time. V and J are TRBV2 and TRBJ1-4, with TRBD1 as a possible D gene (6 bases). This CDR3 has 14 amino acids. V was pared by 7 bases and J by 7 bases, with 16 bases between. Germline-derived CDR1 and CDR2 are SNHLY and FYNNEI. Here the CDR3 DNA reads TGTGCCAGCATCGGGGACACGAGGCTTGAAAAACTGTTTTTT. Its translation: CASIGDTRLEKLFF.

This chain links TRBV2 with TRBJ2-1; 10 nucleotides match TRBD2. The CDR3 has 14 residues. Germline CDR1 SNHLY, CDR2 FYNNEI. V dropped 8 bases and J dropped 2; count of bases not matched to a gene: 3. DNA for the CDR3: TGTGCCAGCCAACTAGCGGGGACCTACAATGAGCAGTTCTTC. It codes for CASQLAGTYNEQFF. The entire variable domain, with the rest obtained from reference TRBV2 and TRBJ2-1, is as follows: EPEVTQTPSHQVTQMGQEVILRCVPISNHLYFYWYRQILGQKVEFLVSFYNNEISEKSEIFDDQFSVERPDGSNFTLKIRSTKLEDSAMYFCASQLAGTYNEQFFGPGTRLTVL.

V usage is TRBV4-2 and J usage is TRBJ2-2; D is possibly TRBD2 (5 bases). There are 17 residues in the CDR3. CDR1 is LGHNA, CDR2 YNFKEQ, per germline. The V end was cut by 7 bases, the J end by 0 bases, with 18 bases between. As DNA, the CDR3 is TGTGCCAGCACCACCGTCCTAGGGAGAGCGAACACCGGGGAGCTGTTTTTT. Amino acids: CASTTVLGRANTGELFF.

This clone is a singleton in its sample. V usage is TRBV27 and J usage is TRBJ1-5; 7 positions agree with TRBD1. CDR1 and CDR2 from the germline V gene are MNHEY and SMNVEV (reference sequence). The junction had 9 bases not matched to a gene; V was cut back by 6 bases and J by 4 bases. The CDR3 extends over 15 amino acids. This CDR3 reads CASRSSGTVNQPQHF. In DNA, the CDR3 is TGTGCCAGCAGGTCCTCCGGGACAGTTAATCAGCCCCAGCATTTT.

The gene calls are TRBV9 and TRBJ2-3, with D possibly TRBD2 on 6 matching bases. The germline V gene has CDR1 SGDLS and CDR2 YYNGEE. V was clipped by 3 bases and J by 3 bases, with 11 bases between them. The CDR3 length is 14 residues. In DNA, the CDR3 is TGTGCCAGCAGCGCTGGGGGGTCAACAGATACGCAGTATTTT. Translated, it gives CASSAGGSTDTQYF.

The chain is built from TRBV6-1 and TRBJ1-1, with D possibly TRBD1 on 5 matching bases. The CDR3 is 14 amino acids. CDR1 and CDR2 from the germline V gene are MNHNS and SASEGT. V lost 3 bases and J lost 2, with 10 bases in between. Written as DNA, the CDR3 is TGTGCCAGCAGTGATGGCGGGGCTAACACTGAAGCTTTCTTT. Protein product: CASSDGGANTEAFF.

The V call is TRBV11-2, the J call TRBJ2-2; TRBD2 matches at 12 bases. This CDR3 region has 16 residues. Trimming took 5 bases from V and 3 from J; bases not matched to a gene: 4. Germline values: CDR1 SGHAT, CDR2 FQNNGV. The CDR3 coding sequence is TGTGCCAGCAGCGTTCTAGCGGGAGGGCACACCGGGGAGCTGTTTTTT. This sequence encodes CASSVLAGGHTGELFF.

The chain is built from TRBV5-1 and TRBJ2-1, with 9 positions matching TRBD2. The V gene end was trimmed by 4 bases and the J gene end by 8 bases; junction bases not matched to a gene: 4. The germline V gene has CDR1 SGHRS and CDR2 YFSETQ. This CDR3 is built from 13 residues. CDR3 amino acids: CASSEGLAHEQFF. The CDR3, as DNA: TGCGCCAGCAGCGAGGGACTAGCCCATGAGCAGTTCTTC.

The rearrangement uses TRBV18 and TRBJ2-1; the match to TRBD2 covers 7 bases. CDR3 size: 14 residues. Germline values: CDR1 KGHSH, CDR2 LQKENI. V dropped 5 bases and J dropped 3; count of bases not matched to a gene: 4. The CDR3 loop reads CASSVTSDYNEQFF. CDR3 bases: TGTGCCAGCTCAGTAACTAGCGACTACAATGAGCAGTTCTTC.

The V and J genes are TRBV7-9 and TRBJ2-1; 11 bases line up with TRBD2. V lost 5 bases to trimming and J lost 8 bases; unmatched junction nucleotides: 11. Germline CDR1 SEHNR, CDR2 FQNEAQ (reference sequence). This CDR3 has 16 residues. CDR3 amino acids: CASSARLAGLVDEQFF. DNA of the CDR3: TGTGCCAGCAGCGCCCGACTAGCGGGATTGGTCGATGAGCAGTTCTTC.

The chain combines TRBV28 with TRBJ1-3; TRBD1 matches 12 bases. Trimming at V came to 5 bases and at J to 2 bases, leaving 10 bases not matched to a gene. This CDR3 has 18 amino acids. Looked up from germline, CDR1 is MDHEN and CDR2 is SYDVKM. The CDR3 sequence: CASSTPRRDRGPGNTIYF. The CDR3 nucleotides are TGTGCCAGCAGTACCCCCCGCCGGGACAGGGGGCCTGGAAACACCATATATTTT.

This clone appeared a single time. CDR3 in amino acids: CASSAGPSSYEQYF. The CDR3 DNA reads as TGTGCCAGCAGCGCAGGGCCAAGCTCCTACGAGCAGTACTTC. The chain joins TRBV11-2 to TRBJ2-7, with D maybe TRBD1 (5 bases). The V end was cut by 5 bases, the J end by 0 bases, with 11 bases between. CDR1 and CDR2 from the germline V gene are SGHAT and FQNNGV. This CDR3 has 14 amino acids.

This chain uses TRBV7-2 with TRBJ2-7; 14 bases are a match to TRBD2. Germline V gene data show CDR1 as SGHTA and CDR2 as FQGNSA. After removal of 4 bases from V and 3 bases from J, the junction contained 5 bases not matched to a gene. This CDR3 is built from 16 residues. CDR3 protein: CASSSGLAGDRYEQYF. For the CDR3, the DNA is TGTGCCAGCAGCTCGGGACTAGCGGGAGATCGCTACGAGCAGTACTTC.

The J gene is TRBJ2-1, the V gene TRBV6-4; 12 nucleotides agree with TRBD2. The J segment lost 3 bases and the V segment lost 5 bases, leaving 11 bases of the junction unmatched. CDR1 is MRHNA and CDR2 is SNTAGT in the germline V gene. This CDR3 spans 18 amino acids. The CDR3 DNA sequence: TGTGCCAGCAGTCCGGGACTAGCGGGTAGGGGGGTCTACAATGAGCAGTTCTTC. Residues: CASSPGLAGRGVYNEQFF.

The V call is TRBV28, the J call TRBJ1-2, with D unresolved. The germline V gene encodes CDR1 MDHEN and CDR2 SYDVKM. There are 14 residues in the CDR3. The V gene lost 6 bases and the J gene lost 8 bases, with 19 bases spanning the gap. CDR3 loop: CASRTNKEGRGYTF. The CDR3 DNA is TGTGCCAGCAGGACTAACAAAGAAGGAAGGGGCTACACCTTC.

This chain connects TRBV5-1 to TRBJ2-5, with D possibly matching TRBD1 (5 bases). The CDR3 covers 14 residues. Germline CDR1 is SGHRS and CDR2 is YFSETQ. Trimming left V 3 bases short and J 3 bases short, with 12 bases between. CDR3 in amino acids: CASSSPGPKETQYF. The CDR3 nucleotides read TGCGCCAGCAGCTCACCAGGGCCAAAAGAGACCCAGTACTTC.

The chain uses TRBV11-2 and TRBJ2-5; unclear D gene. CDR1 and CDR2 from the germline V gene are SGHAT and FQNNGV. The CDR3 is 14 residues long. V lost 1 base, J lost 0 bases, and 6 bases lay in between. Here the CDR3 DNA reads TGTGCCAGCAGCTTAGGGCTGTACCAAGAGACCCAGTACTTC. This gives the protein CASSLGLYQETQYF.

The chain uses TRBV19 and TRBJ1-1; D might be TRBD1 (6 bases). Germline loops: CDR1 LNHDA, CDR2 SQIVND (reference sequence). Deletions cut 5 bases from V and 0 bases from J, with 16 bases between. This CDR3 region has 16 residues. The CDR3 sequence: CASSPGQYPLNTEAFF. The DNA of the CDR3 is TGTGCCAGTAGTCCCGGACAGTACCCCCTGAACACTGAAGCTTTCTTT. The full variable domain, rest sourced from reference TRBV19 and TRBJ1-1, is DGGITQSPKYLFRKEGQNVTLSCEQNLNHDAMYWYRQDPGQGLRLIYYSQIVNDFQKGDIAEGYSVSREKKESFPLTVTSAQKNPTAFYLCASSPGQYPLNTEAFFGQGTRLTVV.

The gene calls are TRBV4-2 and TRBJ2-3; the match to TRBD1 covers 7 bases. The V gene end was trimmed by 3 bases and the J gene end by 2 bases; junction bases not matched to a gene: 11. The CDR3 length is 17 residues. CDR1 LGHNA and CDR2 YNFKEQ come from the germline V gene. The CDR3 reads CASSQVGPGGATDTQYF. In nucleotides, the CDR3 is TGTGCCAGCAGCCAGGTGGGGCCAGGGGGAGCCACAGATACGCAGTATTTT.

The count of this clone is one. The rearrangement links TRBV7-8 to TRBJ2-5; 8 bases are shared with TRBD1. The CDR3 is 15 amino acids. The V and J ends lost 4 bases and 5 bases, in that order; junction bases with no gene match: 9. Germline lookup yields CDR1 SGHVS and CDR2 FQNEAQ. The CDR3 nucleotides are TGTGCCAGCAGCTCGCGACCTCAGGGGGCTGAGACCCAGTACTTC. Its protein is CASSSRPQGAETQYF.

The table lists this clone with a count of one. The chain links TRBV6-1 to TRBJ1-2, with D uncertain. V lost 1 base, J lost 7 bases, and 16 bases lay in between. CDR1 is MNHNS and CDR2 is SASEGT in the germline V gene. The CDR3 has 15 residues. The CDR3 here is CASSEGVMRVFGYTF. In DNA, the CDR3 is TGTGCCAGCAGTGAAGGGGTGATGAGGGTTTTTGGCTACACCTTC.

Notes on this clone: One junction end disagrees with the germline gene, perhaps due to a read error. This sequence joins TRBV18 and TRBJ2-7; 7 bases line up with TRBD2. CDR3 size: 14 residues. Germline V gives CDR1 KGHSH, CDR2 LQKENI. The CDR3 loop reads CASSPRRESYEQYF. CDR3 nucleotide sequence: TGTGCCAGCTCCCCACGGCGGGAGAGCTACGAGCAGTACTTC.

This chain uses TRBV7-8 with TRBJ2-7; a weak D match, TRBD1 (5 bases). The CDR3 loop spans 15 amino acids. With 2 bases removed from V and 5 bases from J, the gap between germline ends came to 16 bases. CDR1 and CDR2 (germline): SGHVS, FQNEAQ. The CDR3 sequence is CASSLFRALGDEQYF. In DNA, the CDR3 is TGTGCCAGCAGCTTATTTCGAGCCTTAGGGGACGAGCAGTACTTC.

This clone was seen a single time. The chain employs TRBV7-6 and TRBJ2-7; 7 bases align to TRBD2. V was pared by 1 base and J by 3 bases, with 6 bases of the junction left unmatched. The germline gives CDR1 SGHVS, CDR2 FNYEAQ. The CDR3 contains 15 residues. The CDR3 loop reads CASSLGGGSHYEQYF. CDR3 DNA: TGTGCCAGCAGCTTAGGGGGCGGGAGTCACTACGAGCAGTACTTC.

This sequence joins TRBV27 and TRBJ2-7; 12 nucleotides align to TRBD2. The ends lost 6 bases at V and 0 bases at J; junction bases unmatched: 9. The CDR3 totals 17 residues. Germline CDR1 reads MNHEY; CDR2 reads SMNVEV (reference sequence). CDR3 DNA: TGTGCCAGCAGCAGCGGACTAGCGGGACTCGGCTCCTACGAGCAGTACTTC. It encodes CASSSGLAGLGSYEQYF.